This T cell receptor (beta chain) was documented in a study of T cell responses to AZD1222 COVID-19 vaccine. CDR3 length equals 13 residues. CDR1 is SEHNR, CDR2 FQNEAQ, per germline (reference sequence). The V end lost 1 base, the J end lost 0 bases, and 3 bases lay between the germline ends. Turning to this clone: Its antigen remains unknown.

The data were produced by immunoSEQ multiplex PCR, yet TCRdb's version contains in-frame clones alone and is incomplete. The repertoire includes about 100,000 clones, around nine tenths of them detected once, and approximately 1.7% sits in the top ten. Findings and caveats of the study: Repertoire sampling was restricted to post-peak T cell response timepoints. Recipients of AZD1222 seropositive at baseline numbered only 6 or 7. Spike-specific TCR breadth and depth rose after two AZD1222 doses.

The chain recombines TRBV7-9 with TRBJ1-2; the D is unclear. The source of this sequence is an adult in good health. Material: peripheral blood, obtained on day 0 of AZD1222 vaccination. The CDR3 loop is CASSLGPNYGYTF. DNA of the CDR3: TGTGCCAGCAGCTTAGGCCCTAACTATGGCTACACCTTC.